This entry lists 12 T cell receptor beta chains sequenced from one sample in a study of radiation and T cells in renal cell carcinoma. As for time point: blood 2 weeks post-SBRT. Treatment reported: 15 Gy SBRT to primary tumor, nephrectomy 4 weeks later. Sequencing used immunoSEQ multiplex PCR; TCRdb keeps in-frame clones, though not all of them. Here the sample spans about 130,000 clones, 88% being singletons. Sequencing used blood, obtained from a patient whose treatment included radiotherapy and nephrectomy. Receptors were obtained from a woman aged 70-85 years with renal cell carcinoma.

The chain recombines TRBV6-1 with TRBJ2-7; 8 nucleotides align to TRBD2. Germline V gene sequence: CDR1 MNHNS, CDR2 SASEGT. This CDR3 contains 14 residues. Germline trimming cut 10 bases from V and 0 bases from J; bases unmatched to any gene: 8. CDR3 sequence reads: CATPRGGLSYEQYF. CDR3 in DNA: TGTGCCACCCCCCGGGGGGGGCTCTCCTACGAGCAGTACTTC.

This clone appeared once. V is TRBV14 and J is TRBJ1-6; no clear D gene. The CDR3 consists of 14 residues. CDR1 SGHDN and CDR2 FVKESK come from the germline V gene. Trimming took 1 base from V and 7 from J, leaving 8 bases between them. CDR3 residues: CASSQVLSNSPLHF. The CDR3 DNA sequence: TGTGCCAGCAGCCAAGTACTAAGCAATTCACCCCTCCACTTT.

J is TRBJ2-2 and V is TRBV9; D is unresolved. This CDR3 is built from 14 residues. Trimming removed 0 bases from V and 0 bases from J, with 3 bases in between. Germline CDR1 is SGDLS and CDR2 is YYNGEE. This CDR3 is CASSVAANTGELFF. CDR3 in DNA: TGTGCCAGCAGCGTAGCAGCGAACACCGGGGAGCTGTTTTTT.

CDR3 in amino acids: CASSLGGGTDTQYF. The CDR3 bases are TGTGCCAGCAGCTTAGGGGGGGGCACAGATACGCAGTATTTT. This sequence joins TRBV11-3 and TRBJ2-3; possibly TRBD2 for D (6 bases). CDR1 and CDR2 (germline): SGHNT, YENEEA. CDR3 length equals 14 residues. V lost 1 base and J lost 1, with 6 bases in between.

The chain is built from TRBV7-2 and TRBJ2-4; D may correspond to TRBD1 or TRBD2 (7 bases each). The CDR3 extends over 14 amino acids. V lost 5 bases and J lost 6, with 14 bases in between. Germline lookup yields CDR1 SGHTA and CDR2 FQGNSA. The DNA of the CDR3 is TGTGCCAGCAGCCGACAGGGAGGGGGAAACATTCAGTACTTC. Protein sequence: CASSRQGGGNIQYF. Combining the CDR3 with reference TRBV7-2 and TRBJ2-4 gives the whole variable domain GAGVSQSPSNKVTEKGKDVELRCDPISGHTALYWYRQSLGQGLEFLIYFQGNSAPDKSGLPSDRFSAERTGGSVSTLTIQRTQQEDSAVYLCASSRQGGGNIQYFGAGTRLSVL.

The chain carries TRBV28 and TRBJ1-4; D is unresolved. V was shortened by 5 bases and J by 4 bases, with 8 bases between the two germline ends. Germline-derived CDR1 and CDR2 are MDHEN and SYDVKM. This CDR3 region has 13 residues. CDR3 in amino acids: CASSTDGNEKLFF. In DNA form, the CDR3 reads TGTGCCAGCAGTACGGATGGTAATGAAAAACTGTTTTTT.

The V call is TRBV6-6, the J call TRBJ2-4, with D possibly being TRBD1 or TRBD2 (5 bases each). The germline gives CDR1 MNHNY, CDR2 SVGAGI (reference sequence). V dropped 10 bases and J dropped 0 bases, with 10 bases sitting between them. This CDR3 region has 13 residues. The CDR3 region is CATREIAKNIQYF. As DNA, the CDR3 is TGTGCCACCAGGGAGATAGCCAAAAACATTCAGTACTTC.

The sample holds a few counts of this clone. The chain is built from TRBV5-4 and TRBJ2-3; a possible D gene is TRBD2 (5 bases). This CDR3 region has 14 residues. Germline values: CDR1 SGHNT, CDR2 YYREEE (reference sequence). The V end lost 4 bases, the J end lost 1 base, and 10 bases lay between the germline ends. The CDR3 bases are TGTGCCAGCAGCCCGGAGGCGGGCACAGATACGCAGTATTTT. This codes for CASSPEAGTDTQYF.

This chain uses TRBV10-2 with TRBJ2-5; a weak D match, TRBD1 (6 bases). The DNA end lines up better with TRBJ2-7; the J call may be wrong. Germline CDR1 is WSHSY and CDR2 is SAAADI. The CDR3 runs to 14 residues. In DNA form, the CDR3 reads TGCGCCAGCAGTGGGGCCGGACAGCTATACGAGCAGTACTTC. This codes for CASSGAGQLYEQYF.

This chain joins TRBV6-5 and TRBJ1-1; D is unclear. Trimming pared 7 bases from V and 0 bases from J, leaving 15 bases between. Germline CDR1 is MNHEY and CDR2 is SVGAGI. The CDR3 covers 15 residues. Here the CDR3 reads CASKPPGFMNTEAFF. CDR3 nucleotide sequence: TGTGCCAGCAAACCACCGGGATTCATGAACACTGAAGCTTTCTTT.

This chain connects TRBV11-3 to TRBJ1-1, with D hard to call. V gave up 5 bases and J gave up 0 bases, with 7 bases separating them. This CDR3 has 13 amino acids. Germline loops: CDR1 SGHNT, CDR2 YENEEA. CDR3 sequence (DNA): TGTGCCAGCAGCCTCGAGATGAACACTGAAGCTTTCTTT. Its protein is CASSLEMNTEAFF.

This chain links TRBV10-3 with TRBJ1-2, with D unresolved. Per the germline V gene, CDR1 is ENHRY and CDR2 is SYGVKD. V gave up 0 bases and J gave up 4 bases, with 12 bases separating them. This CDR3 has 15 amino acids. DNA of the CDR3: TGTGCCATCAGTGAGTCGAGAGACGGAGGCTATGGCTACACCTTC. It yields the protein CAISESRDGGYGYTF.